Listed below are T cell receptor beta chains from one sample, sequenced in a study of technical replicates of blood from several donors. Sequencing used immunoSEQ multiplex PCR; TCRdb keeps in-frame clones, though not all of them. The sample holds nearly 80,000 clones, 85% to 95% seen once. The sequenced material came from T cells isolated from PBMCs. The receptors were sampled from a human donor in good health. CDR3s include the opening cysteine and the closing phenylalanine or tryptophan. Each record gives: V gene, J gene, clone size, D gene, CDR3 protein, CDR3 DNA. The D gene is left open where the match is weak. Clone size appears in some rows only: once, few, many, or a class for an expanded clone.

v_call: TRBV4-1; j_call: TRBJ2-7; clone_size: -; d_call: -; cdr3_aa: CASSQVSGAYEQYF; cdr3_nt: TGCGCCAGCAGCCAAGTTTCAGGGGCCTACGAGCAGTACTTC
v_call: TRBV9; j_call: TRBJ1-5; clone_size: -; d_call: TRBD1; cdr3_aa: CASSLGQGVQPQHF; cdr3_nt: TGTGCCAGCAGCTTGGGACAGGGCGTTCAGCCCCAGCATTTT
v_call: TRBV2; j_call: TRBJ2-7; clone_size: few; d_call: TRBD2; cdr3_aa: CASRSGAGVYF; cdr3_nt: TGTGCCAGCCGATCGGGAGCGGGAGTGTACTTC
v_call: TRBV9; j_call: TRBJ1-2; clone_size: -; d_call: -; cdr3_aa: CASSGGGQNYGYTF; cdr3_nt: TGTGCCAGCAGCGGAGGAGGACAGAACTATGGCTACACCTTC
v_call: TRBV4-3; j_call: TRBJ2-5; clone_size: -; d_call: -; cdr3_aa: CASSRIFDSQETQYF; cdr3_nt: TGCGCCAGCAGCCGTATATTTGACAGTCAAGAGACCCAGTACTTC
v_call: TRBV29-1; j_call: TRBJ2-7; clone_size: -; d_call: -; cdr3_aa: CSVGEGVHEQYF; cdr3_nt: TGCAGCGTTGGTGAGGGGGTCCACGAGCAGTACTTC
v_call: TRBV6-1; j_call: TRBJ2-3; clone_size: -; d_call: TRBD2; cdr3_aa: CASSDTPSGSLFTDTQYF; cdr3_nt: TGTGCCAGCAGTGACACCCCTAGCGGGAGCCTTTTCACAGATACGCAGTATTTT
v_call: TRBV9; j_call: TRBJ1-2; clone_size: once; d_call: -; cdr3_aa: CASSVDRAPGYTF; cdr3_nt: TGTGCCAGCAGCGTAGACAGGGCCCCTGGCTACACCTTC
v_call: TRBV28; j_call: TRBJ1-1; clone_size: -; d_call: TRBD1; cdr3_aa: CASSWIPLTGKLLNTEAFF; cdr3_nt: TGTGCCAGCAGTTGGATACCCTTGACAGGGAAACTTTTGAACACTGAAGCTTTCTTT
v_call: TRBV4-2; j_call: TRBJ2-7; clone_size: -; d_call: TRBD1; cdr3_aa: CASSQESTDRAAYEQYF; cdr3_nt: TGTGCCAGCAGCCAAGAGAGCACAGACAGGGCCGCCTACGAGCAGTACTTC
v_call: TRBV6-5; j_call: TRBJ1-1; clone_size: -; d_call: TRBD1; cdr3_aa: CASSSDRGRGTEAFF; cdr3_nt: TGTGCCAGCAGTTCGGACAGGGGACGAGGAACTGAAGCTTTCTTT
v_call: TRBV6-4; j_call: TRBJ2-1; clone_size: -; d_call: -; cdr3_aa: CASSVEGGNEQFF; cdr3_nt: TGTGCCAGCAGTGTTGAGGGAGGCAATGAGCAGTTCTTC
v_call: TRBV28; j_call: TRBJ1-5; clone_size: -; d_call: -; cdr3_aa: CASTLSNQPQHF; cdr3_nt: TGTGCCAGCACCCTGAGTAATCAGCCCCAGCATTTT
v_call: TRBV2; j_call: TRBJ1-5; clone_size: -; d_call: -; cdr3_aa: CASSVHREGQPQHF; cdr3_nt: TGTGCCAGCAGTGTTCACAGGGAGGGTCAGCCCCAGCATTTT
v_call: TRBV5-4; j_call: TRBJ2-3; clone_size: -; d_call: -; cdr3_aa: CASSLALLVDSTDTQYF; cdr3_nt: TGTGCCAGCAGCTTGGCCCTGTTGGTAGATAGCACAGATACGCAGTATTTT
v_call: TRBV6-6; j_call: TRBJ2-7; clone_size: once; d_call: -; cdr3_aa: CASRYTESGPSQYF; cdr3_nt: TGTGCCAGCCGCTACACCGAGTCGGGCCCTAGCCAGTACTTC
v_call: TRBV4-3; j_call: TRBJ2-7; clone_size: -; d_call: -; cdr3_aa: CASSQESISYEQYF; cdr3_nt: TGCGCCAGCAGCCAAGAGTCCATCTCCTACGAGCAGTACTTC
v_call: TRBV5-1; j_call: TRBJ1-2; clone_size: -; d_call: -; cdr3_aa: CASSLDLRGSDYGYTF; cdr3_nt: TGCGCCAGCAGCTTGGACCTTAGAGGGAGTGACTATGGCTACACCTTC
v_call: TRBV7-2; j_call: TRBJ2-3; clone_size: -; d_call: -; cdr3_aa: CASSLVGSTDTQYF; cdr3_nt: TGTGCCAGCAGCTTAGTCGGGAGTACAGATACGCAGTATTTT
v_call: TRBV7-2; j_call: TRBJ1-2; clone_size: -; d_call: -; cdr3_aa: CASSFTQSFDYGYTF; cdr3_nt: TGTGCCAGCAGCTTTACCCAGTCCTTTGACTATGGCTACACCTTC
v_call: TRBV6-5; j_call: TRBJ1-2; clone_size: -; d_call: TRBD1; cdr3_aa: CASRPPGGTYGYTF; cdr3_nt: TGTGCCAGCAGACCGCCAGGGGGAACCTATGGCTACACCTTC
v_call: TRBV11-1; j_call: TRBJ2-7; clone_size: once; d_call: TRBD2; cdr3_aa: CASSLRTSGSYEQYF; cdr3_nt: TGTGCCAGCAGCTTAAGGACTAGCGGGAGCTACGAGCAGTACTTC
v_call: TRBV28; j_call: TRBJ2-3; clone_size: -; d_call: TRBD2; cdr3_aa: CASSRRGAGNRDTQYF; cdr3_nt: TGTGCCAGCAGTCGTCGCGGAGCGGGAAATAGGGATACGCAGTATTTT
v_call: TRBV6-5; j_call: TRBJ1-2; clone_size: -; d_call: -; cdr3_aa: CASRSHASNREGYTF; cdr3_nt: TGTGCCAGCAGATCCCACGCATCAAACCGGGAGGGCTACACCTTC
v_call: TRBV4-3; j_call: TRBJ2-7; clone_size: -; d_call: -; cdr3_aa: CASSPTRDLLSYEQYF; cdr3_nt: TGCGCCAGCAGCCCCACTAGAGACCTCCTCTCCTACGAGCAGTACTTC
v_call: TRBV5-1; j_call: TRBJ2-1; clone_size: -; d_call: TRBD2; cdr3_aa: CASSLTAGTYNEQFF; cdr3_nt: TGCGCCAGCAGCTTAACAGCGGGGACCTACAATGAGCAGTTCTTC
v_call: TRBV11-1; j_call: TRBJ1-5; clone_size: -; d_call: TRBD1; cdr3_aa: CASSSRSTGVVQPQHF; cdr3_nt: TGTGCCAGCAGCTCCCGATCGACAGGGGTTGTTCAGCCCCAGCATTTT
v_call: TRBV4-1; j_call: TRBJ1-2; clone_size: once; d_call: -; cdr3_aa: CASSQVQENPIGYTF; cdr3_nt: TGCGCCAGCAGCCAAGTACAGGAAAATCCTATTGGCTACACCTTC
v_call: TRBV15; j_call: TRBJ1-4; clone_size: -; d_call: TRBD1; cdr3_aa: CATSRALGQGKATNEKLFF; cdr3_nt: TGTGCCACCAGCAGAGCTCTGGGACAGGGAAAAGCAACTAATGAAAAACTGTTTTTT
v_call: TRBV7-9; j_call: TRBJ2-3; clone_size: -; d_call: -; cdr3_aa: CASSVQGWSDTQYF; cdr3_nt: TGTGCCAGCAGCGTCCAGGGATGGTCAGATACGCAGTATTTT
v_call: TRBV28; j_call: TRBJ2-2; clone_size: -; d_call: -; cdr3_aa: CASSSPRALNTGELFF; cdr3_nt: TGTGCCAGCAGTTCCCCCAGGGCTCTGAACACCGGGGAGCTGTTTTTT
v_call: TRBV11-3; j_call: TRBJ2-7; clone_size: once; d_call: -; cdr3_aa: CASSAWKTDPSSYEQYF; cdr3_nt: TGTGCCAGCAGCGCATGGAAGACAGATCCTAGCTCCTACGAGCAGTACTTC
v_call: TRBV10-3; j_call: TRBJ1-2; clone_size: -; d_call: -; cdr3_aa: CAISDVGVGYTF; cdr3_nt: TGTGCCATCAGTGACGTAGGGGTGGGCTACACCTTC
v_call: TRBV2; j_call: TRBJ1-4; clone_size: -; d_call: -; cdr3_aa: CASSRQATNEKLFF; cdr3_nt: TGTGCCAGCAGTCGACAGGCAACTAATGAAAAACTGTTTTTT
v_call: TRBV28; j_call: TRBJ1-5; clone_size: -; d_call: -; cdr3_aa: CASRFLRAQPQHF; cdr3_nt: TGTGCCAGCAGATTTCTCAGGGCTCAGCCCCAGCATTTT
v_call: TRBV19; j_call: TRBJ2-7; clone_size: -; d_call: -; cdr3_aa: CASSIGQFSYEQYF; cdr3_nt: TGTGCCAGTAGTATAGGGCAGTTTTCCTACGAGCAGTACTTC
v_call: TRBV2; j_call: TRBJ2-7; clone_size: few; d_call: -; cdr3_aa: CASGRGPYEQYF; cdr3_nt: TGTGCCAGCGGCAGGGGACCCTACGAGCAGTACTTC
v_call: TRBV11-3; j_call: TRBJ2-4; clone_size: -; d_call: TRBD2; cdr3_aa: CASRTSDDPQNIQYF; cdr3_nt: TGTGCCAGCAGGACTAGCGATGATCCCCAAAACATTCAGTACTTC
v_call: TRBV15; j_call: TRBJ2-7; clone_size: -; d_call: -; cdr3_aa: CATSRDRQYEQYF; cdr3_nt: TGTGCCACCAGCAGAGACAGACAGTACGAGCAGTACTTC
v_call: TRBV19; j_call: TRBJ1-4; clone_size: few; d_call: -; cdr3_aa: CASSIGGRNNEKLFF; cdr3_nt: TGTGCCAGTAGTATAGGAGGGAGGAATAATGAAAAACTGTTTTTT
v_call: TRBV7-2; j_call: TRBJ1-1; clone_size: -; d_call: TRBD1; cdr3_aa: CASSLIGQGNTEAFF; cdr3_nt: TGTGCCAGCAGCTTAATTGGACAGGGGAACACTGAAGCTTTCTTT
v_call: TRBV9; j_call: TRBJ2-3; clone_size: -; d_call: -; cdr3_aa: CASSAQGGILPTDTQYF; cdr3_nt: TGTGCCAGCAGCGCGCAGGGGGGTATTCTTCCCACAGATACGCAGTATTTT
v_call: TRBV5-6; j_call: TRBJ2-7; clone_size: -; d_call: TRBD1; cdr3_aa: CASSSRDRAPYEQYF; cdr3_nt: TGTGCCAGCAGCTCTCGAGACAGGGCCCCCTACGAGCAGTACTTC
v_call: TRBV2; j_call: TRBJ2-1; clone_size: once; d_call: -; cdr3_aa: CASSEWASNEQFF; cdr3_nt: TGTGCCAGCAGTGAATGGGCGAGCAATGAGCAGTTCTTC
v_call: TRBV11-2; j_call: TRBJ2-1; clone_size: -; d_call: TRBD2; cdr3_aa: CASSSTSGSYNEQFF; cdr3_nt: TGTGCCAGCAGCTCGACTAGCGGCTCCTACAATGAGCAGTTCTTC
v_call: TRBV7-9; j_call: TRBJ2-7; clone_size: -; d_call: -; cdr3_aa: CASSIIEVSYEQYF; cdr3_nt: TGTGCCAGCAGCATAATAGAGGTTTCCTACGAGCAGTACTTC
v_call: TRBV28; j_call: TRBJ2-5; clone_size: few; d_call: -; cdr3_aa: CASSLGQGTETQYF; cdr3_nt: TGTGCCAGCAGTTTAGGGCAGGGGACGGAGACCCAGTACTTC
v_call: TRBV7-9; j_call: TRBJ1-1; clone_size: -; d_call: -; cdr3_aa: CASSGYRNTEAFF; cdr3_nt: TGTGCCAGCAGCGGATACAGGAACACTGAAGCTTTCTTT
v_call: TRBV19; j_call: TRBJ2-7; clone_size: -; d_call: TRBD1; cdr3_aa: CASSYRGSYEQYF; cdr3_nt: TGTGCCAGTAGCTACAGGGGCTCCTACGAGCAGTACTTC
v_call: TRBV2; j_call: TRBJ1-1; clone_size: few; d_call: TRBD1; cdr3_aa: CASSSTGGAFF; cdr3_nt: TGTGCCAGCAGTTCGACAGGGGGAGCTTTCTTT
v_call: TRBV9; j_call: TRBJ2-5; clone_size: -; d_call: TRBD2; cdr3_aa: CASSVGGLESETQYF; cdr3_nt: TGTGCCAGCAGCGTAGGGGGACTAGAGTCAGAGACCCAGTACTTC
v_call: TRBV19; j_call: TRBJ1-2; clone_size: -; d_call: TRBD1; cdr3_aa: CASSLGQGGYGYTF; cdr3_nt: TGTGCCAGTAGCCTCGGACAGGGCGGCTATGGCTACACCTTC
v_call: TRBV28; j_call: TRBJ2-3; clone_size: -; d_call: TRBD2; cdr3_aa: CASSLYSAGGPDTQYF; cdr3_nt: TGTGCCAGCAGTTTATATTCAGCGGGAGGTCCAGATACGCAGTATTTT
v_call: TRBV6-6; j_call: TRBJ2-3; clone_size: -; d_call: TRBD2; cdr3_aa: CASSDPLAGGNTQYF; cdr3_nt: TGTGCCAGCAGTGATCCGCTAGCGGGAGGGAATACGCAGTATTTT
v_call: TRBV7-6; j_call: TRBJ2-7; clone_size: -; d_call: -; cdr3_aa: CASSLEAALYEQYF; cdr3_nt: TGTGCCAGCAGCTTAGAAGCGGCCCTCTACGAGCAGTACTTC
v_call: TRBV29-1; j_call: TRBJ1-2; clone_size: -; d_call: -; cdr3_aa: CSAGEEGYYGYTF; cdr3_nt: TGCAGCGCCGGAGAGGAGGGGTACTATGGCTACACCTTC
v_call: TRBV13; j_call: TRBJ2-7; clone_size: -; d_call: TRBD1; cdr3_aa: CASSLGTGGSYEQYF; cdr3_nt: TGTGCCAGCAGCTTAGGGACAGGGGGTTCCTACGAGCAGTACTTC
v_call: TRBV21-1; j_call: TRBJ2-7; clone_size: -; d_call: -; cdr3_aa: CASSTGQGQGTYEQYF; cdr3_nt: TGTGCCAGCAGCACTGGACAGGGCCAAGGAACCTACGAGCAGTACTTC
v_call: TRBV14; j_call: TRBJ2-4; clone_size: few; d_call: -; cdr3_aa: CASSQDLGSQGLNIQYF; cdr3_nt: TGTGCCAGCAGCCAAGATCTAGGAAGTCAGGGGTTGAACATTCAGTACTTC
v_call: TRBV19; j_call: TRBJ2-1; clone_size: -; d_call: TRBD1; cdr3_aa: CASTRQGAYNEQFF; cdr3_nt: TGTGCCAGTACCAGACAGGGTGCCTACAATGAGCAGTTCTTC